The 3 T cell receptor beta chains below come from one sample, sequenced in a study of T cells in women clearing cervical HPV infection. Profiling relied on immunoSEQ multiplex PCR, and the TCRdb table lists in-frame clones only, not all of them. Recorded for this sample: under 40,000 clones. Sequencing used blood buffy coat. The receptor set was obtained from a woman aged 18 to 75 with a cervical HPV16 infection that either progressed to CIN3+ or cleared (not recorded which).

For this clone: The observed sequence ends 3 residues before the CDR3 terminus, with the missing tail filled in from the germline J gene. The V and J genes are TRBV20-1 and TRBJ2-7; 10 bases map to TRBD2. The germline CDR1 and CDR2 sequences are DFQATT and SNEGSKA (reference sequence). Trimming at V came to 2 bases and at J to 3 bases, leaving 13 bases not matched to a gene. The CDR3 contains 17 residues. The sequenced CDR3 bases are TGCAGTGCTAGACTTACGGGGATAGCGGGAGGTGGCTACGAG. This gives the protein CSARLTGIAGGGYE. The whole CDR3 protein is CSARLTGIAGGGYEQYF.

The CDR3 DNA, read in part, is TGCAGTGCTAGAGATACGACTAGCGGGGGGATCTACGAG. This gives the protein CSARDTTSGGIYE. The complete CDR3 reads CSARDTTSGGIYEQYF. The rearrangement links TRBV20-1 to TRBJ2-7; 13 bases align to TRBD2. The missing CDR3 end, 3 residues past where the read stops, is filled in from the germline J gene. The CDR3 consists of 16 residues. V was clipped by 0 bases and J by 3 bases; unmatched bases: 5. Germline V gives CDR1 DFQATT, CDR2 SNEGSKA (reference sequence).

In the case of this clone: Read coverage stops 3 residues before the CDR3 terminus; the germline J gene supplies the remainder. The V and J genes are TRBV6-2 or TRBV6-3 and TRBJ2-7; 12 bases are shared with TRBD2. CDR3 size: 14 residues. Germline CDR1 and CDR2: MNHEY and SVGEGT. Germline trimming cut 8 bases from V and 3 bases from J; bases unmatched to any gene: 5. CDR3 sequence: CASLLAGGVYEQYF. The CDR3 DNA, read in part, is TGTGCCAGCCTCCTAGCGGGAGGGGTCTACGAG.